This is a list of T cell receptor beta chains from one sample in a study of blood T cell repertoires in COVID-19. The method was immunoSEQ multiplex PCR; TCRdb's version includes in-frame clones alone and lacks a portion of them. The sample records tens of thousands of clones, 87% being singletons. What was sequenced was peripheral blood. The source of these receptors is a woman in her 50s with active or convalescent COVID-19. Both conserved end residues are part of each CDR3. Each record gives: D gene, V gene, clone size, J gene, CDR3 protein, CDR3 DNA. The D gene is left open where the match is weak. Clone size is shown for a subset of rows, as once, few, many or a class of expanded clone.

TRBD1	TRBV7-2	NA	TRBJ1-2	CASSPSGQGDYTF	TGTGCCAGCAGCCCTTCGGGACAGGGGGACTACACCTTC
NA	TRBV5-1	once	TRBJ2-7	CASSVQGSPDEQYF	TGCGCCAGCAGCGTACAGGGTTCCCCGGACGAGCAGTACTTC
NA	TRBV29-1	NA	TRBJ2-3	CSARGRDLLDTQYF	TGCAGCGCTCGCGGCCGGGATCTGTTAGATACGCAGTATTTT
TRBD1	TRBV30	NA	TRBJ1-1	CAGEGGVSTEAFF	TGTGCCGGGGAAGGGGGCGTTAGCACTGAAGCTTTCTTT
TRBD2	TRBV6-1	few	TRBJ2-1	CASSEERGGHNEQFF	TGTGCCAGCAGTGAAGAGCGGGGGGGACACAATGAGCAGTTCTTC
NA	TRBV4-2	once	TRBJ2-3	CASSPSGGLGGDTQYF	TGTGCCAGCAGCCCCTCAGGGGGGCTAGGGGGAGATACGCAGTATTTT
NA	TRBV5-5	NA	TRBJ2-7	CASSLLQGGSYEQYF	TGTGCCAGCAGCTTGCTTCAGGGGGGCTCCTACGAGCAGTACTTC
TRBD1	TRBV19	once	TRBJ1-2	CASSIIRDRHYGYTF	TGTGCCAGTAGTATTATAAGGGACAGACACTATGGCTACACCTTC
NA	TRBV4-2	NA	TRBJ1-5	CASSQGQQHQPQHF	TGTGCCAGCAGCCAAGGACAGCAACACCAGCCCCAGCATTTT
TRBD1	TRBV6-5	NA	TRBJ1-5	CASTPDRELNQPQHF	TGTGCCAGCACCCCCGACAGGGAACTGAATCAGCCCCAGCATTTT
TRBD1	TRBV19	few	TRBJ2-5	CASSIIQGTGQETQYF	TGTGCCAGTAGTATAATTCAGGGGACAGGACAAGAGACCCAGTACTTC
TRBD2	TRBV7-2	NA	TRBJ2-1	CASSLVRTRKGNEQFF	TGTGCCAGCAGCTTAGTTAGGACTAGAAAGGGCAATGAGCAGTTCTTC
NA	TRBV9	NA	TRBJ1-1	CASSASGVTEAFF	TGTGCCAGCAGCGCCTCGGGGGTCACTGAAGCTTTCTTT